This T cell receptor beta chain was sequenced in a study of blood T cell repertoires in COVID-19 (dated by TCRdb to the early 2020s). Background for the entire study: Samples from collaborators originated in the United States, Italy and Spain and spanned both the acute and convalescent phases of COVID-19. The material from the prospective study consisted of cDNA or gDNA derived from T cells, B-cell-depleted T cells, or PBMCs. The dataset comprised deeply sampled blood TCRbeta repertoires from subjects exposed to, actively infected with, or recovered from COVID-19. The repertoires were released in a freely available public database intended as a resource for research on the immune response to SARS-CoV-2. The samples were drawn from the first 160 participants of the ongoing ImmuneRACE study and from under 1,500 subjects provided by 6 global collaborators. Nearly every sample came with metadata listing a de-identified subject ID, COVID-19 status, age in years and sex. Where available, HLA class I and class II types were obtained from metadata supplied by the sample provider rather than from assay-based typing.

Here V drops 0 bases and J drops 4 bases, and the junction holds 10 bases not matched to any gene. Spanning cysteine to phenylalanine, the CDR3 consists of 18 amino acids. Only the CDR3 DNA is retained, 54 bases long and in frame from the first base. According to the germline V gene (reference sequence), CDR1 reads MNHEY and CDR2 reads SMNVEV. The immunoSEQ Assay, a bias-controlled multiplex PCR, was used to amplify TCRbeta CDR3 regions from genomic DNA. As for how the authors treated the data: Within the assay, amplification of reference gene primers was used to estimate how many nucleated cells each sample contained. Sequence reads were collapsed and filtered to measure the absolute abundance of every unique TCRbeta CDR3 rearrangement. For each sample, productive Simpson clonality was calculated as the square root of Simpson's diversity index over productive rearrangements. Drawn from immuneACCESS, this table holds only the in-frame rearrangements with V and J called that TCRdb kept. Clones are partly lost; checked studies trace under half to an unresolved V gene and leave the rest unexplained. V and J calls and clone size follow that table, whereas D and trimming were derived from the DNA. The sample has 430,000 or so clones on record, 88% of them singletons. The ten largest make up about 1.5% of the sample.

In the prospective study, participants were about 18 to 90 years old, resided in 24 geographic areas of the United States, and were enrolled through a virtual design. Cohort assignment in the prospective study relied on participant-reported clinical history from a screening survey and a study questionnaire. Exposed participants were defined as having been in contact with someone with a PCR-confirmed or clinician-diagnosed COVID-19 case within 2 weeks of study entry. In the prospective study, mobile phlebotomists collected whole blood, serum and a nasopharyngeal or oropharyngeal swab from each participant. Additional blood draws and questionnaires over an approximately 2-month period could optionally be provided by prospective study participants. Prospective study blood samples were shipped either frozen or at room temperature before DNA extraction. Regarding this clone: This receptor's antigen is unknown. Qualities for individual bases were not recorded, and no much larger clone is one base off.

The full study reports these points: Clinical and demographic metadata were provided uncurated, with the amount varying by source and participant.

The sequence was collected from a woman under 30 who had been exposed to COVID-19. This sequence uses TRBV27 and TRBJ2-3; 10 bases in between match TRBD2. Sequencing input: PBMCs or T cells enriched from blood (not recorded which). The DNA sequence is TGTGCCAGCAGTTTATCCCGTCCTAGCGGGAGTTGGTCAGATACGCAGTATTTT. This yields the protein CASSLSRPSGSWSDTQYF.